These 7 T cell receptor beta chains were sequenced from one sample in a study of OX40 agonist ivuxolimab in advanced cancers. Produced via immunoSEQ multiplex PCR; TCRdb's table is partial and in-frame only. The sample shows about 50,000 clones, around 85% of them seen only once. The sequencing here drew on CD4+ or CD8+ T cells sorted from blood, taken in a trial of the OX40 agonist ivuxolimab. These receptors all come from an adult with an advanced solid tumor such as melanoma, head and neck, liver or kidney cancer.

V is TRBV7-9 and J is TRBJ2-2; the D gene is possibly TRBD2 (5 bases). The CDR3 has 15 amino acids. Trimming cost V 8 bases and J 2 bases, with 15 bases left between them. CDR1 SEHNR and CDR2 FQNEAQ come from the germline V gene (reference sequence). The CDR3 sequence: CASGGRVINTGELFF. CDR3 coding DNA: TGTGCCAGCGGAGGACGGGTAATTAACACCGGGGAGCTGTTTTTT.

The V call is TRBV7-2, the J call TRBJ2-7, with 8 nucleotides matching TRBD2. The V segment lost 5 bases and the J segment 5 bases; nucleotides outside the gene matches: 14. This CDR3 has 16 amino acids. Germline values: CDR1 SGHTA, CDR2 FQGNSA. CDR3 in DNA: TGTGCCAGCAGCCCACGTTGGAGCGGGAGTTCGAACGAGCAGTACTTC. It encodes CASSPRWSGSSNEQYF.

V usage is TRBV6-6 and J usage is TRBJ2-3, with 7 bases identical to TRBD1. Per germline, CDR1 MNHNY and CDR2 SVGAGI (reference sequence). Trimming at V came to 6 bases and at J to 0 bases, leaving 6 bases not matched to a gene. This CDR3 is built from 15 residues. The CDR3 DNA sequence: TGTGCCAGCAGCCGGGACAGAGATAGCACAGATACGCAGTATTTT. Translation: CASSRDRDSTDTQYF.

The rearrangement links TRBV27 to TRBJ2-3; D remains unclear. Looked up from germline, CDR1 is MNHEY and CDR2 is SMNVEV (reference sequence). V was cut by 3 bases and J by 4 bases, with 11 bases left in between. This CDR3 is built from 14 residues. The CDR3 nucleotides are TGTGCCAGCAGTTTTGTCTGGGGTGCAGATACGCAGTATTTT. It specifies CASSFVWGADTQYF.

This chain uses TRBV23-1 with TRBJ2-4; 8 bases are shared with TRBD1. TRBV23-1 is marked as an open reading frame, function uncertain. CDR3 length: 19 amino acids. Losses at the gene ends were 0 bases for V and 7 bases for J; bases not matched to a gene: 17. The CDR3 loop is CASSQSIPAGTGNLNIQYF. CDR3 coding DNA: TGCGCCAGCAGTCAATCGATCCCGGCCGGGACAGGCAATCTGAACATTCAGTACTTC.

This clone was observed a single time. The CDR3 nucleotides are TGTGCCAGCAGTTCGCCCGGGATGAGCGGGAGATGGGCCGATACGCAGTATTTT. Translation: CASSSPGMSGRWADTQYF. This chain joins TRBV28 and TRBJ2-3; TRBD2 matches 8 bases. Germline lookup yields CDR1 MDHEN and CDR2 SYDVKM. Trimming at V came to 4 bases and at J to 6 bases, leaving 18 bases not matched to a gene. The CDR3 contains 18 residues.

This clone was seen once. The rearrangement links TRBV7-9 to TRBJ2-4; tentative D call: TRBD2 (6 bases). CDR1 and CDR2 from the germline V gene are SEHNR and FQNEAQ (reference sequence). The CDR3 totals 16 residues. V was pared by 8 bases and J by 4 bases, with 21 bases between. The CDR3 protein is CASDARRAGSKNIQYF. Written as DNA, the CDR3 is TGTGCCAGCGATGCACGCCGGGCGGGGAGTAAAAACATTCAGTACTTC.